The 10 T cell receptor beta chains below come from one sample, sequenced in a study of T-cell reconstitution after alpha-beta-depleted transplantation in children. Unique molecular identifiers were incorporated when the TCRbeta library was constructed. TCRdb re-called the PCR reads through MiXCR, storing one row per CDR3 protein. The sample has about 540,000 distinct CDR3 sequences; 25% to 30% are singletons. Sequenced here: PBMCs, sampled before TCRalphabeta/CD19-depleted stem cell transplant. Receptors originate from a boy younger than two with Wiskott-Aldrich syndrome, due to receive a stem cell transplant.

The genes are TRBV20-1 and TRBJ2-7; the D is unclear. V was clipped by 3 bases and J by 5 bases, with 14 bases between them. CDR1 is DFQATT and CDR2 is SNEGSKA in the germline V gene (reference sequence). There are 13 residues in the CDR3. CDR3 nucleotides: TGCAGTGCTAGCGTGTTGGGGTCCCACGAGCAGTACTTC. Translated: CSASVLGSHEQYF.

The chain carries TRBV20-1 and TRBJ2-3; the D is unclear. The CDR3 has 12 residues. Looked up from germline, CDR1 is DFQATT and CDR2 is SNEGSKA (reference sequence). Trimming shortened V by 3 bases and J by 4 bases, and 8 bases separated the two germline ends. The CDR3 here is CSASSSADTQYF. CDR3 in DNA: TGCAGTGCTAGCTCCTCAGCAGATACGCAGTATTTT.

This clonotype was recorded a few times. The chain is built from TRBV20-1 and TRBJ2-1; 9 bases are a match to TRBD2. The CDR3 runs 15 residues. CDR1 is DFQATT, CDR2 SNEGSKA, per germline (reference sequence). The V segment lost 4 bases and the J segment 8 bases; nucleotides outside the gene matches: 12. Here the CDR3 DNA reads TGCAGTGCTATCAAGCGGGAGGCCATAAGGGATGAGCAGTTCTTC. Encoded protein: CSAIKREAIRDEQFF.

This clonotype appeared a few times. The chain uses TRBV12-3 or TRBV12-4 and TRBJ2-2, with D possibly matching TRBD2 (5 bases). The germline V and J ends were trimmed by 5 bases and 4 bases, with 14 bases remaining between them. The CDR3 is 15 amino acids. CDR3 sequence (DNA): TGTGCCAGCAGTCCGGTACTAGGCAGCACCGGGGAGCTGTTTTTT. This gives the protein CASSPVLGSTGELFF.

The rearrangement uses TRBV20-1 and TRBJ2-5; 7 bases agree with TRBD1. CDR1 DFQATT and CDR2 SNEGSKA come from the germline V gene (reference sequence). The CDR3 is 14 amino acids. Trimming cost V 6 bases and J 4 bases; bases outside gene matches: 11. CDR3 region: CSALHEGAAETQYF. The CDR3 nucleotides are TGCAGTGCCCTCCACGAGGGGGCAGCAGAGACCCAGTACTTC.

The V gene is TRBV19, the J gene TRBJ2-2, with 9 bases aligning to TRBD1. There are 18 residues in the CDR3. The germline V gene has CDR1 LNHDA and CDR2 SQIVND (reference sequence). Germline trimming cut 4 bases from V and 0 bases from J; bases unmatched to any gene: 9. The DNA for the CDR3 is TGTGCCAGTAGTACAGACAGGGGGGACGGGACGAACACCGGGGAGCTGTTTTTT. Translation: CASSTDRGDGTNTGELFF.

In its sample, this clonotype was seen a few times. This chain links TRBV29-1 with TRBJ2-5, with D tentatively TRBD1 or TRBD2 (5 bases each). This CDR3 is 13 amino acids long. Trimming left V 6 bases short and J 10 bases short, with 21 bases between. Germline CDR1 SQVTM, CDR2 ANQGSEA. Here the CDR3 reads CSVTAWGSSCQYF. The CDR3, as DNA: TGCAGCGTCACCGCGTGGGGGTCGTCTTGCCAGTACTTC.

The chain joins TRBV12-3 or TRBV12-4 to TRBJ1-3; D is unresolved. This CDR3 is built from 14 residues. V gave up 10 bases and J gave up 0 bases, with 13 bases separating them. This CDR3 is CATSDGSSGNTIYF. CDR3 DNA sequence: TGTGCCACCTCGGACGGGAGCTCTGGAAACACCATATATTTT.

V usage is TRBV4-2 and J usage is TRBJ2-1; 11 bases align to TRBD2. V shed 4 bases, J shed 2 bases, and the junction held 7 bases outside the gene matches. This CDR3 has 17 residues. Looked up from germline, CDR1 is LGHNA and CDR2 is YNFKEQ. CDR3 sequence: CASSPGLAVAAYNEQFF. The CDR3 nucleotides are TGTGCCAGCAGCCCGGGACTAGCGGTTGCGGCCTACAATGAGCAGTTCTTC.

The V gene is TRBV24-1, the J gene TRBJ2-3; the D is unclear. The CDR3 has 13 residues. V was clipped by 4 bases and J by 4 bases, with 8 bases between them. The V gene's germline CDR1 is KGHDR and CDR2 SFDVKD. The CDR3 here is CATSEEISDTQYF. DNA for the CDR3: TGTGCCACCAGTGAGGAGATTTCAGATACGCAGTATTTT.